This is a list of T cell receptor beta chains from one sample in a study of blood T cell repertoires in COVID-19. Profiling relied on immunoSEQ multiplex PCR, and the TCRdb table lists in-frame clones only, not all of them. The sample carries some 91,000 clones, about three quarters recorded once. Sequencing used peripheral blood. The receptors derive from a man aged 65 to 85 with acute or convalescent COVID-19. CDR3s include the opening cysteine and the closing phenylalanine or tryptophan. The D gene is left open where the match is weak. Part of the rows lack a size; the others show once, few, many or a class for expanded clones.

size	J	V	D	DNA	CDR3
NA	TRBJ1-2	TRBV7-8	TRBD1	TGTGCCAGCAGCTTAGGGACAGGGCTTGGCTACACCTTC	CASSLGTGLGYTF
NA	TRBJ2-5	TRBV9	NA	TGTGCCAGCAGCGTAGTCTCTAGTGGAGAGACCCAGTACTTC	CASSVVSSGETQYF
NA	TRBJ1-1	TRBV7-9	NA	TGTGCCAGCAGCCCCGGGGAGGTTGAAGCTTTCTTT	CASSPGEVEAFF
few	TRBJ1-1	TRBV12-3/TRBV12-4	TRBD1	TGTGCCAGCAGTATTCGACAGGGGGCGGAAGCTTTCTTT	CASSIRQGAEAFF
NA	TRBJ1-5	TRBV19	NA	TGTGCCAGTAGTTTCGATGACAGAGGCAATCAGCCCCAGCATTTT	CASSFDDRGNQPQHF
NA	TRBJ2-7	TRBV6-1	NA	TGTGCCAGCAGAGAAGGGACTCGTTCCTACGAGCAGTACTTC	CASREGTRSYEQYF
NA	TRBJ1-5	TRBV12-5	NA	TGTGCTAGTGGTTTGGGTGACATCAATCAGCCCCAGCATTTT	CASGLGDINQPQHF
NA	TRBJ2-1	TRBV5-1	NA	TGCGCCAGCAGCTTAGGGGGAGCCATCAATGAGCAGTTCTTC	CASSLGGAINEQFF
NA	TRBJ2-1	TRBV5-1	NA	TGCGCCAGCAGCTTAGCGAAAGGCGGCTACAATGAGCAGTTCTTC	CASSLAKGGYNEQFF
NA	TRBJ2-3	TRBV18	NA	TGTGCCAGCTCACCAGCCACCTACACAGATACGCAGTATTTT	CASSPATYTDTQYF
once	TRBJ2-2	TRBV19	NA	TGTGCCAGTAGTGCGGGACTCATGAACACCGGGGAGCTGTTTTTT	CASSAGLMNTGELFF
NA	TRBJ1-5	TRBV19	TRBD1	TGTGCCAGTAGTATCTGGACAGGGGTGTATCAGCCCCAGCATTTT	CASSIWTGVYQPQHF
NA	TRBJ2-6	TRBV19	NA	TGTGCCAGTAGTATTTATCTATCTGGGGCCAACGTCCTGACTTTC	CASSIYLSGANVLTF
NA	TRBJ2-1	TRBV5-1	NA	TGCGCCAGCAGCTTGTTGGTAGAAGTCAATGAGCAGTTCTTC	CASSLLVEVNEQFF
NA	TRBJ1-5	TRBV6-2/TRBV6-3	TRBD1	TGTGCCAGCAGTAAGTACCGGGACAGCATTCAGCCCCAGCATTTT	CASSKYRDSIQPQHF
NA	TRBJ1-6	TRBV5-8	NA	TGTGCCAGCAGCCTGCCCCCACAGAGCTATAATTCACCCCTCCACTTT	CASSLPPQSYNSPLHF
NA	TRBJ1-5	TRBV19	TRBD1	TGTGCCAGTAATTGGGGGACAGGGGAGGGCAATCAGCCCCAGCATTTT	CASNWGTGEGNQPQHF
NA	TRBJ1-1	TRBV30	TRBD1	TGTGCCTGGAGTGTGCTGTCGACAGGGGAATATGCCACTGAAGCTTTCTTT	CAWSVLSTGEYATEAFF
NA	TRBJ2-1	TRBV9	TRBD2	TGTGCCAGCAGCATCGGCGGGGGTCCCAATGAGCAGTTCTTC	CASSIGGGPNEQFF
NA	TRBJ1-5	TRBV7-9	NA	TGTGCCAGCAGCCTCGACACGGGGAATCAGCCCCAGCATTTT	CASSLDTGNQPQHF
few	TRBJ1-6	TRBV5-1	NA	TGCGCCAGCAGCTTGGGAACCAACCTCAGACGGGAGCTAAATTCACCCCTCCACTTT	CASSLGTNLRRELNSPLHF
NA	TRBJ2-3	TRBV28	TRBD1	TGTGCCAGTCCTCCTCCGGGACAGAAAAGGCCAGATACGCAGTATTTT	CASPPPGQKRPDTQYF
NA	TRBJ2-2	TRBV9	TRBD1	TGTGCCAGCAGCGCTCAGACAGGGGAAGGGACTTCCGGGGAGCTGTTTTTT	CASSAQTGEGTSGELFF
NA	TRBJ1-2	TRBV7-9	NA	TGTGCCAGCAGCGAAACCGTCCGGGACATAGCCTATGGCTACACCTTC	CASSETVRDIAYGYTF
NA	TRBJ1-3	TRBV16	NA	TGTGCCAGCAGCCCCACGAACAGCGGAAACACCATATATTTT	CASSPTNSGNTIYF
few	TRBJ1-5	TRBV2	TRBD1	TGTGCCAGCAGTGTTAGCCGGGACAGAGAAGTACATTTT	CASSVSRDREVHF
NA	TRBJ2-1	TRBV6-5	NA	TGTGCCAGCAGAAGGACAAGGAGCTCCTACAATGAGCAGTTCTTC	CASRRTRSSYNEQFF
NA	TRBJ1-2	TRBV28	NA	TGTGCCAGCAGTTCCGCCGGAGTACCTTACTATGGCTACACCTTC	CASSSAGVPYYGYTF
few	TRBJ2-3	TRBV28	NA	TGTGCCAGCAGGACACAGGGGCCGGGGGCAGATACGCAGTATTTT	CASRTQGPGADTQYF
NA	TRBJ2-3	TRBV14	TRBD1	TGTGCCAGCAGCCGTACAGGGGGCGCTACGCAGTATTTT	CASSRTGGATQYF
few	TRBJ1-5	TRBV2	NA	TGTGCCAGCAGTGAAGCGTCCCCAGTCCAGCCCCAGCATTTT	CASSEASPVQPQHF
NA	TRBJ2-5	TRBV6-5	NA	TGTGCCAGCAATCGGCAGGTGACAATCGAGACCCAGTACTTC	CASNRQVTIETQYF
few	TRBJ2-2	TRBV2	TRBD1	TGTGCCAGCAGTGAAGAGGCCGGGACAGAGTTTGCCGGGGAGCTGTTTTTT	CASSEEAGTEFAGELFF
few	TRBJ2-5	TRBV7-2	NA	TGTGCCAGCAGCTTAGCACAGGGTTGGGAGACCCAGTACTTC	CASSLAQGWETQYF
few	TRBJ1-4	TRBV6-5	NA	TGTGCCAGCAGTTACGGGCGTGCTGTTGGTGAAAAACTGTTTTTT	CASSYGRAVGEKLFF
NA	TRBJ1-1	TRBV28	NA	TGTGCCAGCAGTTGGCTGAACACTGAAGCTTTCTTT	CASSWLNTEAFF
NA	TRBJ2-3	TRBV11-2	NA	TGTGCCAGCAGCTCGAGCGGGCGAGGCACAGATACGCAGTATTTT	CASSSSGRGTDTQYF
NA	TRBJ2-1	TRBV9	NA	TGTGCCAGCAGCGTTATCACGGGGTTTGAGCAGTTCTTC	CASSVITGFEQFF
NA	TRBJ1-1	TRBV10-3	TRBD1	TGTGCCATCAGCGAGAAGAACAGGGGAGGCAACACTGAAGCTTTCTTT	CAISEKNRGGNTEAFF
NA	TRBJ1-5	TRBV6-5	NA	TGTGCCAGCACCACAGGAGGGATTCAGCCCCAGCATTTT	CASTTGGIQPQHF
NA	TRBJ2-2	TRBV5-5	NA	TGTGCCAGCAGCTTGTGGGGCCCAACCGGGGAGCTGTTTTTT	CASSLWGPTGELFF
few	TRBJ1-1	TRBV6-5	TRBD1	TGTGCCAGCAGTCGTACAGGGGGCACTGAAGCTTTCTTT	CASSRTGGTEAFF
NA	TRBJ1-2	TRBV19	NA	TGTGCCAGTAGTATAGATCACAGCCAAGAGAGCTATGGCTACACCTTC	CASSIDHSQESYGYTF
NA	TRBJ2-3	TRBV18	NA	TGTGCCACCGAGGGAGGCACAGATACGCAGTATTTT	CATEGGTDTQYF
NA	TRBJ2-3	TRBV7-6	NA	TGTGCCAGCAGCCCCATGAATTCGCGGGCGACAGATACGCAGTATTTT	CASSPMNSRATDTQYF
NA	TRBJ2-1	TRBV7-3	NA	TGTGCCAGCAGCTTGGACAGAGACAATGAGCAGTTCTTC	CASSLDRDNEQFF
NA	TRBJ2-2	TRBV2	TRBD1	TGTGCCAGCAGCGAAGTGACAGGGGGTGGCGGGGAGCTGTTTTTT	CASSEVTGGGGELFF
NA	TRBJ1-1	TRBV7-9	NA	TGTGCCAGCAGCCCCTCTCGACAGGTGATGAACACTGAAGCTTTCTTT	CASSPSRQVMNTEAFF
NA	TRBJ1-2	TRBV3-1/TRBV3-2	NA	TGTGCCAGCAGCCCCCAGGGGTCGATTTATGGCTACACCTTC	CASSPQGSIYGYTF
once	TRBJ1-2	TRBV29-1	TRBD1	TGCAGCGTTGAACGGAAGCAGGGGGGATATGGCTACACCTTC	CSVERKQGGYGYTF
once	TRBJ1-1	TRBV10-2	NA	TGCGCCAGCAGTGAGACAGGGCTAGGCACTGAAGCTTTCTTT	CASSETGLGTEAFF
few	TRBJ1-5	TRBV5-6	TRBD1	TGTGCCAGCAGCCGCAGGGGGGGCAATCAGCCCCAGCATTTT	CASSRRGGNQPQHF
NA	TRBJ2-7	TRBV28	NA	TGTGCCAGCAGTTCACCGGGACATACAGCCTACGAGCAGTACTTC	CASSSPGHTAYEQYF
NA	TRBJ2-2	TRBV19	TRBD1	TGTGCCAGTAGTAGGACAGGGGGCAACACCGGGGAGCTGTTTTTT	CASSRTGGNTGELFF